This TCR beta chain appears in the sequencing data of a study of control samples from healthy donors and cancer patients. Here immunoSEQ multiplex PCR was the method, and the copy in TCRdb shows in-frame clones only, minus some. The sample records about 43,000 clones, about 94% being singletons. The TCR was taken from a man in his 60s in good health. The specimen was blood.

CDR3 in DNA: TGTGCCAGCTTGATAGCGGGAGAAGAGGGCACAGATACGCAGTATTTT. Translation: CASLIAGEEGTDTQYF. This sequence joins TRBV2 and TRBJ2-3, with 9 nucleotides matching TRBD2. After removal of 8 bases from V and 1 base from J, the junction contained 10 bases not matched to a gene. The CDR3 sequence is 16 residues long. Germline values: CDR1 SNHLY, CDR2 FYNNEI.